Here is one T cell receptor beta chain with its context. Assay: immunoSEQ multiplex PCR; the TCRdb copy retains only in-frame clones and omits some. The sample has some 65,000 clones, about 90% seen once; the top ten hold around 0.52%. The data stem from a study of blood T cell repertoires in COVID-19. Study background: T cells, B-cell-depleted T cells, or PBMCs supplied cDNA or gDNA.

The CDR3 sequence is 18 residues long. The germline gives CDR1 SGDLS, CDR2 YYNGEE. The V and J ends lost 0 bases and 6 bases, in that order; junction bases with no gene match: 15. Followed longitudinally, the Seattle patients had been enrolled during active infection. This TCR was recovered from a man aged 50 to 60 with COVID-19, enrolled during active disease. Material: peripheral blood. The chain joins TRBV9 to TRBJ2-3; 8 nucleotides align to TRBD2. The CDR3 sequence is CASSVAGGSGRGWDTQYF. The CDR3 nucleotides read TGTGCCAGCAGCGTAGCTGGAGGCAGCGGGAGAGGTTGGGATACGCAGTATTTT.